The subject of this entry is one T cell receptor (beta chain). A few counts support this clonotype. The target of this receptor is not known. This sequence is one base from a far larger clone and is likely a read error. This entry is derived from a study of regulatory T cells in long-lasting Graves disease (dated by TCRdb to the early 2020s). With respect to the entire study: Antithyroid drugs had been taken for less than 3 months by newly diagnosed Graves' disease patients. Persistent Graves' disease patients were compared with newly diagnosed Graves' disease patients by peripheral blood TCR sequencing and RNA sequencing. The study took place in China and was registered as a clinical trial. A total of 33 samples were covered by TCR sequencing, comprising some 13 persistent and around 20 newly diagnosed Graves' disease patients. Points the paper makes about the study in general: Only the TCR beta chain was sequenced and analyzed. The study examined only peripheral blood because the primary lesion, thyroid tissue, could not be accessed. The authors acknowledged the small sample size as a limitation that may reduce accuracy. Persistent disease showed preferential use of TRBV28, TRBJ1-2 and TRBJ2-5, whereas newly diagnosed disease favored TRBV20-1 and TRBJ2-1. Patients with persistent disease shared more public clonotypes (about 3,000) than newly diagnosed patients did (nearly 1,000). Compared with newly diagnosed patients, patients with persistent Graves' disease had lower TCR Shannon entropy and fewer highly expanded clones, which suggests clonal expansion.

According to the study, the label for this sample's time point signals: newly diagnosed GD, antithyroid drugs for less than 3 months. For both TCR sequencing and RNA sequencing, RNA was extracted from PBMCs in TRIzol. The diagnosis of Graves' disease followed American Thyroid Association guidelines. Recruitment of patients was carried out at an endocrinology department in Xi'an, China. From each patient, around 9 milliliters of peripheral blood was collected into an EDTA anticoagulant tube. PBMCs were isolated by Ficoll Paque Plus density gradient separation without further T cell sorting. An Agilent 2100 Bioanalyzer and agarose gel were used to check RNA quality, while a NanoDrop 2000 measured RNA concentration. At the junction V is shortened by 1 base and J by 7 bases; bases outside the gene matches: 3. The CDR3 runs 14 residues from the cysteine to the phenylalanine. Only the CDR3 DNA stays, 42 bases, in frame from base 1. The germline V gene encodes CDR1 DFQATT and CDR2 SNEGSKA (reference sequence).

Library generation was performed with multiplex PCR. The instrument given in TCRdb is Illumina HiSeq 4000. To build TCR beta libraries, CDR3 regions were amplified by Arm-PCR using iRepertoire HTBI primers. Gel purification was performed on PCR products prior to sequencing. The source study handled its data this way. Across samples, 55 to 80 TRBV and 12 to 15 TRBJ segments were identified and used for gene usage analysis of CDR3 amino acid clonotypes. COPE and FqMerger were used to merge filtered high-quality paired reads into contigs. BLAST was used to align contigs to the IMGT TRBV, TRBD and TRBJ reference genes, and CDR3 was defined following IMGT. Any clonotype with a frequency above 0.1% was counted as a highly expanded clone. Repertoire diversity was measured by Shannon entropy, and V-J evenness by the Gini coefficient. Clonotypes shared by more than one individual were considered public. TCRdb reanalyzed the raw reads on its own, using fastp at Q25 for trimming and MiXCR for clone calling, and kept in-frame beta chains. One record per CDR3 amino acid sequence lists the most common genes and DNA. The authors' filters were not applied to this entry. This sample holds approximately 400,000 distinct CDR3 sequences; more than 12% were observed only once. Together, the top ten hold around 17% of the sample.

These sequences were also reported in another study, on T cells in Graves' hyperthyroidism and ophthalmopathy. The second publication reports: A patient counted as having stable Graves' hyperthyroidism if no progression to ophthalmopathy occurred over 18 months of follow-up. Hyperthyroidism patients were aged 18 to 65 years and newly diagnosed, with disease duration of less than 2 months. The study excluded patients with uncontrolled infections, other autoimmune diseases, pregnancy or lactation. Diagnoses relied on clinical symptoms, serum thyroxine and TRAb, thyroid ultrasound and orbital computed tomography. The TCR CDR3 was subjected to a first round of RT-PCR using the HTBI primer set and the Qiagen OneStep RT-PCR kit. Most expanded thyroid clonotypes (frequency above 0.001) were also detected in blood, a finding suggesting that blood repertoires may reflect thyroid immune responses. In cross-validation, a model built on a 13 V-J signature told ophthalmopathy apart from stable hyperthyroidism with 87.88% sensitivity and around 81% specificity, and in testing the same model reached 80%/75%. In validation, the model predicted progression to ophthalmopathy with 55% to 71% sensitivity and approximately 74% specificity, a median of about six months before onset. To identify TCR V-J signatures that set the groups apart, the researchers used a discovery cohort of 90 to 100 patients, made up of some 41 with Graves' ophthalmopathy and approximately 57 with stable Graves' hyperthyroidism. An independent validation cohort of under 20 hyperthyroidism patients and about 16 patients who later progressed to ophthalmopathy tested prospective prediction of ophthalmopathy. The 100 discovery patients were randomly split 7:3 into training and test sets. In addition, the study compared T-cell repertoires in thyroid tissue and in blood from about 6 Graves' hyperthyroidism patients. After sampling, hyperthyroidism patients received methimazole starting at 30 mg daily, and ophthalmopathy patients received high-dose intravenous methylprednisolone. A second multiplex PCR round built the libraries, followed by size selection and purification. Libraries were sequenced paired-end with 100 bp reads on an Illumina HiSeq2000. Raw data were processed with SOAPnuke, discarding reads with adapters, uncalled bases, mean Phred below 15, or no exact constant-primer or identifier match. High-quality paired reads were merged with COPE v1.2.5, and unique nucleotide sequences were defined as clonotypes. Clonotypes were aligned to IMGT TRBV, TRBD and TRBJ reference segments using MiTCR v1.1. Analysis was restricted to V-J combinations with a frequency above 0.0001, which covered over 98% of repertoires. The TCS score was defined as F50 (clonal expansion) divided by E x V (chaos), with BLOSUM62-based TCRdist calculated between CDR3 peptides within each V-J. Welch's t-statistics and random forest reduced 514 V-J features to 13, which were used in a naive Bayes classifier (R e1071). Sample size was not statistically predetermined, and investigators were not blinded to group allocation. The paper describes TCR Vbeta CDR3 sequencing of around 130 peripheral blood samples, made up of roughly 45 ophthalmopathy patients, more than 70 hyperthyroidism patients and 17 progressor patients.

The sequenced sample was peripheral blood mononuclear cells (PBMCs), obtained at new diagnosis, from a patient treated with antithyroid drugs. The TCR was taken from a woman aged 30 to 39 with Graves disease. Donor details come from another sample of the same person, matched by shared clones. Recombination joined TRBV20-1 with TRBJ2-7, with 14 bases matching TRBD2. The nucleotide sequence is TGCAGTGCTAGAGGGGGACTAGCGGGAGCTGAGCAGTACTTC. Its translation is CSARGGLAGAEQYF.